This TCR beta chain appears in the sequencing data of a study of shared clonotypes between healthy human individuals. Some clones are missing from TCRdb's copy, which holds only in-frame ones; the method was immunoSEQ multiplex PCR. This table holds 2 million to 2.5 million clones, 93% found once. With respect to this clone: Its antigen is not known.

Study-wide results and limits: Limited genetic and exposure-history diversity came from having few donors. A handful of donors had around 5% of their naive CD4 clonotypes in common.

Naive CD4+ cells were CD45RA-selected; the remaining cells were memory. Sample: naive CD4+ T cells from PBMCs. The subset is: CD45RA+ positively selected. The source of this sequence is a man between 18 and 29 years old in good health. Some clones in this sample may be carry-over from other donors' samples.

In DNA form, the CDR3 reads TGTGCCAGCAGTGAAAACCGTCTAACGCAGTATTTT. Its protein product is CASSENRLTQYF. This chain connects TRBV2 to TRBJ2-3; D is unclear. CDR3 length: 12 residues. Between the trimmed V and J ends, which lost 2 bases and 9 bases, there was a span of 9 bases. CDR1 and CDR2 (germline): SNHLY, FYNNEI.